This T cell receptor beta chain comes out of a study of response to subunit inactivated influenza vaccine. General study findings and limits: The authors offered the suggestion that each seasonal influenza vaccination recruits few new T cells.

This clonotype was seen at least ten times. The antigen is undetermined. TCRdb itself ran the RT-PCR reads through MiXCR, one entry per CDR3 protein. The table records 650,000 or so distinct CDR3 sequences, 14% of them present only once. The receptor was derived from a man between 45 and 60 years old who received an inactivated influenza vaccine. The specimen comprised PBMCs from blood, sampled about 14 days before vaccination.

The CDR3 protein is CASSQALVAGRINAGELFF. The DNA for the CDR3 is TGTGCCAGCAGCCAAGCATTAGTAGCAGGGAGGATAAATGCCGGGGAGCTGTTTTTT. The V call is TRBV4-2, the J call TRBJ2-2; weak D call: TRBD2 (6 bases). CDR3 length: 19 residues. V was cut by 1 base and J by 6 bases, with 24 bases left in between. Looked up from germline, CDR1 is LGHNA and CDR2 is YNFKEQ.